These T cell receptor beta chains were read from a single sample in a study of shared clonotypes between healthy human individuals. Data came from immunoSEQ multiplex PCR; TCRdb stores just in-frame clones and leaves some out. The sample lists some 1 million clones; 70% to 80% were seen once. Sequencing used memory CD4+ T cells sorted from blood. These receptors were taken from a man between 18 and 35 years old in good health. The CDR3 runs from the conserved cysteine through the conserved F or W. D genes are given only for firm matches. Expanded clones get a size class; other rows say once, few or many, or leave the size out.

V gene	J gene	D gene	clone size	CDR3 protein	CDR3 DNA
TRBV28	TRBJ1-1	TRBD1	.	CASSLLPGQGDTEAFF	TGTGCCAGCAGTCTATTGCCCGGGCAGGGGGACACTGAAGCTTTCTTT
TRBV6-1	TRBJ1-1	.	.	CASIPIWGNTEAFF	TGTGCCAGCATTCCGATTTGGGGTAACACTGAAGCTTTCTTT
TRBV18	TRBJ2-6	.	.	CASSPPEAVRGANVLTF	TGTGCCAGCTCACCACCAGAAGCGGTGAGAGGGGCCAACGTCCTGACTTTC
TRBV10-2	TRBJ1-1	.	.	CASTRRGTEAFF	TGCGCCAGCACCCGAAGGGGCACTGAAGCTTTCTTT
TRBV19	TRBJ2-5	.	few	CASSIERGTQYF	TGTGCCAGTAGTATAGAGAGAGGGACCCAGTACTTC
TRBV28	TRBJ1-4	.	.	CASSLSAGTGEKLFF	TGTGCCAGCAGTTTATCGGCAGGGACGGGCGAAAAACTGTTTTTT
TRBV28	TRBJ2-1	.	.	CASRAESSYNEQFF	TGTGCCAGCAGGGCGGAAAGCTCCTACAATGAGCAGTTCTTC
TRBV6-1	TRBJ1-6	TRBD1	once	CATQDRASNSPLHF	TGTGCCACCCAGGACAGGGCGTCGAATTCACCCCTCCACTTT
TRBV5-6	TRBJ1-2	TRBD1	.	CASSPDRGLGNYGYTF	TGTGCCAGCAGCCCGGACAGGGGGCTGGGAAACTATGGCTACACCTTC
TRBV5-4	TRBJ2-7	TRBD1	.	CASSFPGTAYEQYF	TGTGCCAGCAGCTTCCCCGGGACAGCCTACGAGCAGTACTTC
TRBV5-4	TRBJ1-2	.	few	CASSPRVGGYTF	TGTGCCAGCAGTCCTAGGGTGGGAGGCTACACCTTC
TRBV4-3	TRBJ2-3	TRBD1	.	CASSPKGTVSTDTQYF	TGCGCCAGCAGCCCCAAGGGGACAGTGAGCACAGATACGCAGTATTTT
TRBV5-1	TRBJ2-3	.	.	CASSLTGYTDTQYF	TGCGCCAGCAGCTTGACAGGGTACACAGATACGCAGTATTTT
TRBV7-9	TRBJ1-5	TRBD1	many	CASSAGTGNQPQHF	TGTGCCAGCAGCGCAGGGACAGGCAATCAGCCCCAGCATTTT
TRBV7-6	TRBJ1-1	.	.	CASSSTTGVYTEAFF	TGTGCCAGCAGCTCAACGACAGGAGTATACACTGAAGCTTTCTTT
TRBV2	TRBJ1-6	TRBD1	.	CASSDDRGLRTPLHF	TGTGCCAGCAGTGATGACAGGGGGCTAAGGACACCCCTCCACTTT
TRBV2	TRBJ2-7	TRBD2	.	CASRNLAGVANEQYF	TGTGCCAGCAGGAATCTAGCGGGAGTTGCCAACGAGCAGTACTTC
TRBV2	TRBJ1-1	.	.	CASSVWQGLNTEAFF	TGTGCCAGCAGTGTTTGGCAGGGGTTAAACACTGAAGCTTTCTTT
TRBV18	TRBJ2-1	.	.	CASSPSLGDLTTLQFF	TGTGCCAGCTCACCCAGCTTGGGAGATCTTACTACGCTGCAGTTCTTC
TRBV18	TRBJ2-3	.	.	CASSPPTGGASTDTQYF	TGTGCCAGCTCACCACCGACGGGCGGGGCGAGCACAGATACGCAGTATTTT
TRBV7-3	TRBJ1-1	TRBD1	.	CASSLQGGLNTEAFF	TGTGCCAGCAGCTTACAGGGGGGATTGAACACTGAAGCTTTCTTT
TRBV19	TRBJ2-1	.	once	CASSIRSLAEQFF	TGTGCCAGTAGTATTCGTTCCCTGGCAGAGCAGTTCTTC
TRBV15	TRBJ1-4	.	once	CATSGQVGPEKLFF	TGTGCCACCAGCGGGCAGGTGGGTCCTGAAAAACTGTTTTTT